These 20 T cell receptor beta chains were all obtained from the same sample, sequenced in a study of graft-versus-host responses after intestinal transplantation. Their cognate antigens are unknown. Assay: immunoSEQ multiplex PCR; the TCRdb copy retains only in-frame clones and omits some. In the table there are nearly 110,000 clones, approximately 90% of which are singletons. The source was unstimulated CD4+ T cells sorted from spleen or lymph node cells, collected before transplant. The receptors derive from a human donor who was the organ donor for an intestinal transplant.

The rearrangement uses TRBV6-5 and TRBJ1-6; possibly TRBD1 for D (6 bases). V lost 1 base, J lost 5 bases, and 12 bases lay in between. Germline assignment: CDR1 MNHEY and CDR2 SVGAGI. The CDR3 spans 16 residues. CDR3 coding DNA: TGTGCCAGCAGTTACTACCCAGGGGCCAATAATTCACCCCTCCACTTT. Protein product: CASSYYPGANNSPLHF.

V is TRBV2 and J is TRBJ1-4; 7 positions agree with TRBD1. The ends lost 5 bases at V and 3 bases at J; junction bases unmatched: 3. The CDR3 totals 14 residues. From germline, CDR1 is SNHLY and CDR2 FYNNEI. The CDR3 nucleotides read TGTGCCAGCAGTTGGGACAGCGCTAATGAAAAACTGTTTTTT. Translating it yields CASSWDSANEKLFF.

V gene TRBV9 combines with J gene TRBJ2-7, with 7 bases aligning to TRBD1. J lost 1 base, V lost 3 bases, and 4 bases had no gene match. The germline V gene has CDR1 SGDLS and CDR2 YYNGEE. The CDR3 has 14 amino acids. The DNA for the CDR3 is TGTGCCAGCAGCGCCGGGACAGAGTCCTACGAGCAGTACTTC. As protein: CASSAGTESYEQYF. Full variable domain (remainder filled in from reference TRBV9 and TRBJ2-7): DSGVTQTPKHLITATGQRVTLRCSPRSGDLSVYWYQQSLDQGLQFLIQYYNGEERAKGNILERFSAQQFPDLHSELNLSSLELGDSALYFCASSAGTESYEQYFGPGTRLTVT.

The chain links TRBV7-6 to TRBJ2-3; D gene unclear. This CDR3 has 15 residues. Germline CDR1 SGHVS, CDR2 FNYEAQ. Trimming pared 4 bases from V and 0 bases from J, leaving 11 bases between. CDR3 nucleotides: TGTGCCAGCAGCTCCCAGACGTGGAGCACAGATACGCAGTATTTT. Translating it yields CASSSQTWSTDTQYF. The complete variable domain, with remaining parts taken from reference TRBV7-6 and TRBJ2-3, reads GAGVSQSPRYKVTKRGQDVALRCDPISGHVSLYWYRQALGQGPEFLTYFNYEAQQDKSGLPNDRFSAERPEGSISTLTIQRTEQRDSAMYRCASSSQTWSTDTQYFGPGTRLTVL.

J is TRBJ2-5 and V is TRBV12-1; no check of the table's D call, TRBD1, against the DNA was made. TRBV12-1 is a known pseudogene. The CDR3 loop spans 13 amino acids. As DNA, the CDR3 is TGTGCCAGCAGCTTGGACAGGGGAGAGACCCAGTACTTC. Its translation is CASSLDRGETQYF.

V and J are TRBV9 and TRBJ2-6; 9 positions match TRBD1. This CDR3 contains 18 residues. V was pared by 2 bases and J by 0 bases, with 6 bases of the junction left unmatched. Germline V gene data show CDR1 as SGDLS and CDR2 as YYNGEE. The CDR3 DNA reads as TGTGCCAGCAGCGTTACCGGGACAGGGCACTCTGGGGCCAACGTCCTGACTTTC. Translating it yields CASSVTGTGHSGANVLTF.

This sequence joins TRBV7-2 and TRBJ2-7, with 13 bases that match TRBD2. Trimming removed 9 bases from V and 3 bases from J; junction bases left unmatched: 11. Per germline, CDR1 SGHTA and CDR2 FQGNSA. The CDR3 contains 16 residues. The CDR3 nucleotides are TGTGCCAGTATCTATGGACTAGCGGGGGCAAACTACGAGCAGTACTTC. The encoded protein is CASIYGLAGANYEQYF.

J is TRBJ1-2 and V is TRBV9, with D maybe TRBD1 (5 bases). Germline V gives CDR1 SGDLS, CDR2 YYNGEE. This CDR3 spans 14 amino acids. V was clipped by 0 bases and J by 6 bases, with 12 bases between them. CDR3 DNA sequence: TGTGCCAGCAGCGTAGGAGGCAGGGTGCATGGCTACACCTTC. This translates into CASSVGGRVHGYTF.

Only one count was recorded for this clone. The rearrangement links TRBV10-1 to TRBJ1-2, with D possibly TRBD1 on 5 matching bases. V lost 0 bases and J 6 bases, leaving 20 bases between the germline ends. The CDR3 is 17 residues long. Germline V lookup: CDR1 WNHNN, CDR2 SYGVQD (reference sequence). CDR3 sequence reads: CASSESESVGQSDGYTF. CDR3 bases: TGCGCCAGCAGTGAGTCAGAAAGCGTGGGGCAGTCAGATGGCTACACCTTC.

Comments on this clone: Mismatch with germline at one junction end may stem from a read error. This CDR3 reads CAWSVPGTGHRGAVF. DNA for the CDR3: TGTGCCTGGAGTGTACCCGGGACGGGACACCGGGGAGCTGTTTTT. The chain has TRBV30 and TRBJ2-2, with D perhaps matching TRBD1 (6 bases). The V gene's germline CDR1 is GTSNPN and CDR2 SVGIG (reference sequence). The CDR3 consists of 15 residues.

The chain links TRBV30 to TRBJ2-1; 8 nucleotides align to TRBD2. Germline trimming cut 0 bases from V and 0 bases from J; bases unmatched to any gene: 1. The CDR3 length is 15 residues. Germline CDR1 is GTSNPN and CDR2 is SVGIG (reference sequence). The DNA for the CDR3 is TGTGCCTGGAGTGTACGGGGGGGCTCCTACAATGAGCAGTTCTTC. This encodes CAWSVRGGSYNEQFF.

The chain combines TRBV7-9 with TRBJ2-7; 7 bases agree with TRBD2. Germline V gene data show CDR1 as SEHNR and CDR2 as FQNEAQ (reference sequence). CDR3 size: 15 residues. J gave up 7 bases and V 1 base, and 10 bases lay outside the gene matches. This CDR3 is CASSLVAGGSGEQYF. DNA for the CDR3: TGTGCCAGCAGCTTAGTGGCTGGCGGGAGTGGGGAGCAGTACTTC. The full variable domain, its missing parts supplied by reference TRBV7-9 and TRBJ2-7, is DTGVSQNPRHKITKRGQNVTFRCDPISEHNRLYWYRQTLGQGPEFLTYFQNEAQLEKSRLLSDRFSAERPKGSFSTLEIQRTEQGDSAMYLCASSLVAGGSGEQYFGPGTRLTVT.

The chain joins TRBV18 to TRBJ1-4; D perhaps matches TRBD1 (5 bases). CDR1 is KGHSH and CDR2 is LQKENI in the germline V gene. V was trimmed by 4 bases and J by 0 bases, leaving 12 bases between them. This CDR3 region has 16 residues. The chain's CDR3 is CASSLWDLTTNEKLFF. The CDR3, as DNA: TGTGCCAGCTCACTTTGGGACCTCACAACTAATGAAAAACTGTTTTTT.

J is TRBJ2-1 and V is TRBV4-2, with TRBD2 matching 8 bases. The CDR3 totals 17 residues. V trimming: 4 bases; J trimming: 1 base; junction bases outside the gene matches: 9. CDR1 and CDR2 from the germline V gene are LGHNA and YNFKEQ. The CDR3 coding sequence is TGTGCCAGCAGCCGACAAACTAGCGGCTTATCCTACAATGAGCAGTTCTTC. Its protein is CASSRQTSGLSYNEQFF.

This chain links TRBV2 with TRBJ1-6, with unresolved D. Trimming cost V 10 bases and J 10 bases, with 17 bases left between them. CDR3 size: 13 residues. Germline V gene sequence: CDR1 SNHLY, CDR2 FYNNEI. CDR3 in DNA: TGTGCCACCTCGGTACAGTCGGGGTCACCCCTCCACTTT. Its translation is CATSVQSGSPLHF.

This clone was detected only a few times. The chain combines TRBV5-1 with TRBJ2-1, with TRBD1 identical over 9 bases. Germline CDR1 reads SGHRS; CDR2 reads YFSETQ. The CDR3 runs to 16 residues. V trimming: 2 bases; J trimming: 2 bases; junction bases outside the gene matches: 5. The CDR3 DNA reads TGCGCCAGCAGCTTACAGGGGGCACGGACCTACAATGAGCAGTTCTTC. Amino acid sequence: CASSLQGARTYNEQFF.

The chain recombines TRBV2 with TRBJ1-1; 9 nucleotides match TRBD1. This CDR3 contains 13 residues. Germline loops: CDR1 SNHLY, CDR2 FYNNEI. The V gene end was trimmed by 6 bases and the J gene end by 6 bases; junction bases not matched to a gene: 5. CDR3 nucleotides: TGTGCCAGCAGGGACAGGGGTATCTCTGAAGCTTTCTTT. Protein sequence: CASRDRGISEAFF.

The V and J genes are TRBV18 and TRBJ1-1; a weak D match, TRBD1 (5 bases). V was pared by 7 bases and J by 11 bases, with 17 bases between. Germline V gene data show CDR1 as KGHSH and CDR2 as LQKENI. The CDR3 length is 12 residues. The CDR3 reads CASCRGTVEAFF. CDR3 sequence (DNA): TGTGCCAGCTGCCGGGGCACCGTCGAGGCTTTCTTT.

This clone was counted a single time. The chain combines TRBV6-1 with TRBJ2-7; TRBD1 is a possible D gene (5 bases). Germline assignment: CDR1 MNHNS and CDR2 SASEGT. The CDR3 runs to 17 residues. V was trimmed by 0 bases and J by 4 bases, leaving 19 bases between them. The CDR3 sequence is CASSEAVGQSTVYEQYF. CDR3 coding DNA: TGTGCCAGCAGTGAAGCAGTCGGACAATCGACGGTGTACGAGCAGTACTTC.

The chain has TRBV7-6 and TRBJ2-5; the D is unclear. The DNA end lines up better with TRBJ2-7; the J call may be wrong. Germline-derived CDR1 and CDR2 are SGHVS and FNYEAQ. The CDR3 runs to 13 residues. In DNA form, the CDR3 reads TGTGCCAGCAGCTTAGGGGGTATCTACGAGCAGTACTTC. It specifies CASSLGGIYEQYF.